These T cell receptor beta chains were read from a single sample in a study of blood T cells in healthy people across ages. One entry per CDR3 protein results from TCRdb running MiXCR on the 5' RACE reads. The sample contains about 690,000 distinct CDR3 sequences, over 40% of which appear only once. Input material: blood. The receptors come from a man older than 75 in good health. Both conserved end residues are part of each CDR3. Fields, in order: J gene, clone size, V gene, D gene, CDR3 protein. A D gene is named only where the DNA matches it firmly. Not every row has a clone size; where given, it reads once, few, many or a size class.

TRBJ2-1 | few | TRBV20-1 | . | CSARGHRGLLEQFF
TRBJ2-3 | . | TRBV12-3/TRBV12-4 | . | CASSLALHTDTQYF
TRBJ2-3 | . | TRBV7-2 | TRBD2 | CASSSGGVSDTQYF
TRBJ2-3 | once | TRBV10-3 | TRBD2 | CAIRTSGGGDTQYF
TRBJ2-7 | . | TRBV6-2/TRBV6-3 | TRBD2 | CASSYPGGGFSYEQYF
TRBJ1-6 | once | TRBV6-6 | . | CASSYPNRSYNSPLHF
TRBJ2-5 | many | TRBV20-1 | TRBD2 | CSASSGKETQYF
TRBJ2-3 | . | TRBV6-2/TRBV6-3 | TRBD2 | CASRAGGLTDTQYF
TRBJ2-5 | . | TRBV5-1 | . | CASTYQGPDQETQYF
TRBJ2-6 | many | TRBV7-3 | . | CASSQQPGSGANVLTF
TRBJ1-2 | . | TRBV25-1 | TRBD1 | CASSPTLGQGKNGYTF
TRBJ2-7 | . | TRBV7-2 | . | CASRPGRASYEQYF
TRBJ2-3 | . | TRBV3-1 | TRBD1 | CASNQDHRDRRTDTQYF
TRBJ2-7 | few | TRBV28 | TRBD2 | CASSSLTSGRAEQYF
TRBJ2-7 | . | TRBV6-2/TRBV6-3 | . | CASEAGSSYEQYF
TRBJ2-5 | . | TRBV20-1 | TRBD2 | CSARDLRTSAYQETQYF
TRBJ1-4 | few | TRBV5-6 | TRBD1 | CASSLSGTGHEKLFF
TRBJ2-3 | few | TRBV6-5 | TRBD1 | CASRYRGDTQYF
TRBJ2-2 | . | TRBV5-1 | . | CASSRTPLDTGELFF
TRBJ2-3 | . | TRBV9 | TRBD2 | CASSVRTRTSEPSTDTQYF
TRBJ2-1 | . | TRBV30 | . | CAWSVLGAFYNEQFF
TRBJ2-1 | . | TRBV9 | TRBD2 | CASSVEWGLAYNEQFF
TRBJ1-6 | few | TRBV5-4 | TRBD1 | CASSSTGGGSPLHF